The 28 T cell receptor beta chains below come from one sample, sequenced in a study of blood T cells in healthy people across ages (dated by TCRdb to about 2015). To prepare the library, 5' RACE was applied. For sequencing, an Illumina HiSeq 2500 was employed. A second PCR of roughly 6 to 12 cycles was run with a J-beta primer mix and a sample-barcoded 5' primer. The public reads were reanalyzed by TCRdb: fastp trimming at Q25, MiXCR alignment, in-frame beta chains only. Every CDR3 protein is listed once, alongside the most common genes and DNA of its rows. The sample has approximately 780,000 distinct CDR3 sequences on record, around 24% of them singletons. The biggest ten clones account for approximately 2.9% of the sample. The same sample was also used in a study of T cells of mothers and their children.

The specimen sequenced was blood. These receptors were collected from a boy aged 10-17 years in good health.

The chain uses TRBV20-1 and TRBJ2-4; 10 nucleotides agree with TRBD2. The junction had 10 bases not matched to a gene; V was cut back by 0 bases and J by 8 bases. Germline V gene lookup returns CDR1 DFQATT and CDR2 SNEGSKA (reference sequence). This CDR3 contains 16 residues. The CDR3 protein is CSARDGLAGVGDIQYF. For the CDR3, the DNA is TGCAGTGCTAGAGATGGTCTAGCGGGAGTTGGGGACATTCAGTACTTC.

The sample holds a few counts of this clonotype. This chain links TRBV5-1 with TRBJ2-5; 10 bases match TRBD2. The CDR3 has 15 amino acids. V trimming: 6 bases; J trimming: 2 bases; junction bases outside the gene matches: 7. Per the germline V gene, CDR1 is SGHRS and CDR2 is YFSETQ. The CDR3 loop reads CASTFSGGLQETQYF. In nucleotides, the CDR3 is TGCGCCAGCACGTTTAGCGGGGGGCTACAAGAGACCCAGTACTTC. Looking up the rest from reference TRBV5-1 and TRBJ2-5 gives the full variable domain: KAGVTQTPRYLIKTRGQQVTLSCSPISGHRSVSWYQQTPGQGLQFLFEYFSETQRNKGNFPGRFSGRQFSNSRSEMNVSTLELGDSALYLCASTFSGGLQETQYFGPGTRLLVL.

The chain is built from TRBV6-5 and TRBJ2-7, with D maybe TRBD1 (5 bases). CDR3 length: 15 amino acids. V was pared by 6 bases and J by 4 bases, with 19 bases between. Germline-derived CDR1 and CDR2 are MNHEY and SVGAGI. For the CDR3, the DNA is TGTGCCAGCAGCCGACTGGGGCACACAACATACGAGCAGTACTTC. Translated, it gives CASSRLGHTTYEQYF.

This clonotype was seen a few times. This sequence joins TRBV25-1 and TRBJ1-6, with no clear D. V was pared by 2 bases and J by 8 bases, with 7 bases between. The CDR3 has 13 amino acids. Germline values: CDR1 MGHDK, CDR2 SYGVNS. The CDR3 protein is CASSESRDSPLHF. DNA for the CDR3: TGTGCCAGCAGTGAAAGCAGAGATTCACCCCTCCACTTT.

There are a few counts of this clonotype. The chain couples TRBV25-1 to TRBJ2-2; TRBD2 is a possible D gene (7 bases). Trimming took 2 bases from V and 6 from J, leaving 19 bases between them. Germline V gives CDR1 MGHDK, CDR2 SYGVNS. This CDR3 region has 17 residues. The chain's CDR3 is CASSEVEGGDKAGELFF. The CDR3 nucleotides read TGTGCCAGCAGTGAAGTAGAGGGAGGGGACAAAGCCGGGGAGCTGTTTTTT.

This clonotype was detected ten times or more. The V call is TRBV6-2 or TRBV6-3, the J call TRBJ2-7; 7 bases agree with TRBD1. Germline values: CDR1 MNHEY, CDR2 SVGEGT. The ends lost 4 bases at V and 2 bases at J; junction bases unmatched: 5. This CDR3 has 14 amino acids. The chain's CDR3 is CASSFTGDTYEQYF. DNA for the CDR3: TGTGCCAGCAGTTTCACAGGGGACACCTACGAGCAGTACTTC.

This rearrangement joins TRBV24-1 to TRBJ1-6; maybe TRBD1 (5 bases). This CDR3 spans 14 amino acids. Between the trimmed V and J ends, which lost 5 bases and 7 bases, there was a span of 11 bases. Germline lookup yields CDR1 KGHDR and CDR2 SFDVKD. In nucleotides, the CDR3 is TGTGCCACCAGTGGACAGTACGGGAATTCACCCCTCCACTTT. Translated, it gives CATSGQYGNSPLHF.

The CDR3 nucleotides read TGTGCCAGCAGCCGGGCCGGTTACTACGAGCAGTACTTC. Residues: CASSRAGYYEQYF. The chain has TRBV12-3 or TRBV12-4 and TRBJ2-7; D is uncertain. Trimming stripped 6 bases from V and 3 bases from J, with 12 bases between. The CDR3 totals 13 residues.

The chain recombines TRBV2 with TRBJ2-3; D is uncertain. The germline gives CDR1 SNHLY, CDR2 FYNNEI. The V end was cut by 6 bases, the J end by 1 base, with 14 bases between. CDR3 size: 15 residues. The CDR3 DNA reads TGTGCCAGCAGGGCGGACCAAGGAGGCACAGATACGCAGTATTTT. This sequence encodes CASRADQGGTDTQYF.

The chain joins TRBV3-1 to TRBJ2-5; maybe TRBD1 (5 bases). The V gene lost 0 bases and the J gene lost 6 bases, with 11 bases spanning the gap. Germline lookup yields CDR1 LGHDT and CDR2 YNNKEL (reference sequence). This CDR3 has 14 residues. The CDR3 loop is CASSQEVTEKTQYF. CDR3 coding DNA: TGTGCCAGCAGCCAAGAAGTGACAGAGAAGACCCAGTACTTC.

This rearrangement joins TRBV12-3 or TRBV12-4 to TRBJ1-4; the D is unclear. The V gene lost 1 base and the J gene lost 7 bases, with 7 bases spanning the gap. The length of the CDR3 is 13 residues. The CDR3 loop reads CASSLGPIEKLFF. The CDR3 DNA reads TGTGCCAGCAGTTTAGGGCCGATTGAAAAACTGTTTTTT.

This clonotype was seen only a few times. The chain joins TRBV24-1 to TRBJ2-7; 7 bases match TRBD1. Germline lookup yields CDR1 KGHDR and CDR2 SFDVKD. The CDR3 length is 15 residues. V lost 3 bases and J lost 0; bases outside the gene matches: 4. CDR3 loop: CATSDTRQGSYEQYF. CDR3 nucleotides: TGTGCCACCAGTGATACCCGACAGGGCTCCTACGAGCAGTACTTC.

The rearrangement links TRBV24-1 to TRBJ2-7, with 11 nucleotides matching TRBD2. The CDR3 consists of 19 residues. V trimming: 1 base; J trimming: 1 base; junction bases outside the gene matches: 11. Germline V gene lookup returns CDR1 KGHDR and CDR2 SFDVKD. In DNA, the CDR3 is TGTGCCACCAGTGATTTCCCTTTTAGACTAGCGGGAACTTCCTACGAGCAGTACGTC. Protein product: CATSDFPFRLAGTSYEQYV.

This chain connects TRBV18 to TRBJ2-5; D perhaps matches TRBD2 (6 bases). The CDR3 covers 15 residues. CDR1 and CDR2 from the germline V gene are KGHSH and LQKENI. V was shortened by 3 bases and J by 3 bases, with 14 bases between the two germline ends. The CDR3 here is CASSPTGLLEETQYF. The CDR3 DNA sequence: TGTGCCAGCTCACCTACGGGACTGCTTGAAGAGACCCAGTACTTC.

V gene TRBV7-8 combines with J gene TRBJ2-7; 7 bases agree with TRBD1. The length of the CDR3 is 12 residues. Germline CDR1 is SGHVS and CDR2 is FQNEAQ. V lost 5 bases to trimming and J lost 7 bases; unmatched junction nucleotides: 5. CDR3 coding DNA: TGTGCCAGCAGCACAACAGGGGAGGAGCAGTACTTC. As protein: CASSTTGEEQYF.

This clonotype turned up a few times. The chain recombines TRBV6-1 with TRBJ1-1; weak D call: TRBD1 (5 bases). Germline V gives CDR1 MNHNS, CDR2 SASEGT. V was trimmed by 0 bases and J by 0 bases, leaving 11 bases between them. This CDR3 contains 16 residues. CDR3 nucleotide sequence: TGTGCCAGCAGTGAAGCCCCGGGACTCATGAACACTGAAGCTTTCTTT. Translated, it gives CASSEAPGLMNTEAFF.

This chain links TRBV5-1 with TRBJ2-1; 8 bases map to TRBD2. The DNA matches TRBJ2-7 better at its end, which makes the J call doubtful. Looked up from germline, CDR1 is SGHRS and CDR2 is YFSETQ. The CDR3 has 14 amino acids. The CDR3 sequence: CASSLAGLEVGQYF. Written as DNA, the CDR3 is TGCGCCAGCAGCTTAGCGGGACTAGAGGTTGGGCAGTACTTC.

This clonotype was counted between two and nine times. The chain combines TRBV7-3 with TRBJ2-3; possibly TRBD1 or TRBD2 for D (5 bases each). Germline loops: CDR1 SGHTA, CDR2 FQGTGA. The CDR3 runs to 15 residues. V lost 2 bases, J lost 4 bases, and 13 bases lay in between. CDR3 sequence (DNA): TGTGCCAGCAGCTTATGGGGTGGGGGTCCAGATACGCAGTATTTT. Protein: CASSLWGGGPDTQYF.

This clonotype was seen a few times. V is TRBV5-1 and J is TRBJ1-6; 7 bases are a match to TRBD1. This CDR3 is 17 amino acids long. Losses at the gene ends were 4 bases for V and 0 bases for J; bases not matched to a gene: 7. In germline, CDR1 is SGHRS, CDR2 YFSETQ. Written as DNA, the CDR3 is TGCGCCAGCAGCCAGGGACAGTCCAGCTCCTATAATTCACCCCTCCACTTT. Protein: CASSQGQSSSYNSPLHF.

In this sample, this clonotype turned up many times. The genes are TRBV12-3 or TRBV12-4 and TRBJ2-2; perhaps TRBD1 as D (5 bases). The CDR3 spans 15 residues. V dropped 2 bases and J dropped 2 bases, with 9 bases sitting between them. CDR3 in DNA: TGTGCCAGCAGTTTACGACAGATTAACACCGGGGAGCTGTTTTTT. Protein sequence: CASSLRQINTGELFF.

Here the CDR3 DNA reads TGTGCCAGCAGTTACCGCACGGGCGGCCCCTACGAGCAGTACTTC. The encoded protein is CASSYRTGGPYEQYF. The V and J genes are TRBV6-2 or TRBV6-3 and TRBJ2-7; D is unresolved. The germline CDR1 and CDR2 sequences are MNHEY and SVGEGT. V was pared by 2 bases and J by 2 bases, with 13 bases between. The CDR3 loop spans 15 amino acids.

This clonotype was recorded many times. The rearrangement uses TRBV6-6 and TRBJ2-3; 10 positions match TRBD2. Germline V CDR1 and CDR2: MNHNY, SVGAGI (reference sequence). The CDR3 length is 14 residues. The V segment lost 8 bases and the J segment 3 bases; nucleotides outside the gene matches: 5. CDR3 DNA: TGTGCCAGCCGGCCTAGCGGGGGAACAGATACGCAGTATTTT. It is translated as CASRPSGGTDTQYF.

There are a few counts of this clonotype. This CDR3 reads CASRNSGLETQYF. The CDR3 bases are TGTGCCAGCAGAAACTCAGGGTTGGAGACCCAGTACTTC. V and J are TRBV28 and TRBJ2-7; TRBD1 is a possible D gene (5 bases). The J call may be incorrect, as the DNA end agrees better with TRBJ2-5. The CDR3 totals 13 residues. Germline V lookup: CDR1 MDHEN, CDR2 SYDVKM.

Note on this clonotype: Its ends do not fully match the called genes, so a read error is possible. The J gene is TRBJ2-3, the V gene TRBV28, with 7 bases lining up with TRBD1. The CDR3 has 16 amino acids. Per the germline V gene, CDR1 is MDHEN and CDR2 is SYDVKM. CDR3 amino acids: CASSLCRQGWTDTQYF. CDR3 nucleotide sequence: TGTGCCAGCAGTCTATGTAGACAGGGTTGGACAGATACGCAGTATTTT.

In its sample, this clonotype was seen a few times. The chain recombines TRBV9 with TRBJ2-5, with D tentatively TRBD1 or TRBD2 (6 bases each). CDR1 and CDR2 from the germline V gene are SGDLS and YYNGEE. The CDR3 contains 15 residues. V lost 0 bases, J lost 1 base, and 10 bases lay in between. CDR3 nucleotide sequence: TGTGCCAGCAGCGTAGCGGGGGCGACCCAAGAGACCCAGTACTTC. This translates into CASSVAGATQETQYF.

In this sample, this clonotype turned up many times. The chain links TRBV21-1 to TRBJ2-5. TRBV21-1 counts as a pseudogene. CDR3 length equals 16 residues. The CDR3 region has the DNA TGTGCCAGCAGCCCACCTTACGTCACCACCCAAGAGACCCAGTACTTC. This gives the protein CASSPPYVTTQETQYF.

The chain links TRBV10-2 to TRBJ1-5; 9 nucleotides match TRBD1. The CDR3 extends over 19 amino acids. The J segment lost 3 bases and the V segment lost 4 bases, leaving 16 bases of the junction unmatched. Germline V gene lookup returns CDR1 WSHSY and CDR2 SAAADI. In DNA, the CDR3 is TGCGCCAGCAGTGCGCCCCCCGGGACAGGGTTCCCCTCCAATCAGCCCCAGCATTTT. As protein: CASSAPPGTGFPSNQPQHF.

With respect to this clonotype: The junction does not match germline at one end; this may be a read error. This sequence joins TRBV20-1 and TRBJ2-5; TRBD2 matches at 9 bases. The J call could be wrong; TRBJ2-1 is a better fit for the DNA end. The CDR3 length is 15 residues. CDR1 DFQATT and CDR2 SNEGSKA come from the germline V gene (reference sequence). CDR3: CSANKAGGSYNEQFF. Here the CDR3 DNA reads TGCAGTGCTAACAAAGCGGGGGGCTCCTACAACGAGCAGTTCTTC.